This T cell receptor beta chain was retrieved from a study of tumor-infiltrating lymphocytes in localized non-small cell lung cancer. Overall study context: Some samples were collected after neoadjuvant chemotherapy; smokers, never-smokers and several histologies were included. Points from the study as a whole: Each assay used a separate piece of the same tissue. TCRbeta sequencing showed higher T cell infiltration in tumors than uninvolved lung. No link was found between tumor T-cell fraction and recurrence-free survival.

As to this clone: The antigen is undetermined.

Measured with immunoSEQ multiplex PCR; TCRdb has only the in-frame clones, and not every one. The table has fewer than 25,000 clones, over 60% seen once. Trimming stripped 1 base from V and 2 bases from J, with 5 bases between. Germline V gives CDR1 LGHNT, CDR2 FRNRAP. The CDR3 runs to 13 residues. Sequencing was done on a sample of lung tumor tissue. This TCR was sampled from a human donor with non-small cell lung cancer. The V and J genes are TRBV12-5 and TRBJ1-1; D gene unclear. CDR3: CASGLESNTEAFF. CDR3 bases: TGTGCTAGTGGTTTGGAGTCCAACACTGAAGCTTTCTTT.